One and the same sample provided the 25 T cell receptor beta chains below, sequenced in a study of spatial heterogeneity in lung cancer. Time point described: sample taken at primary tumor resection. Whole RNA, which was extracted from tumor, nontumor lung tissue or frozen PBMC, was sequenced without any cell sorting. Each CDR3 protein gets one entry after TCRdb re-called the 5' RACE reads with MiXCR. The repertoire consists of 70,000 to 90,000 distinct CDR3 sequences, with 13% occurring once and the leading ten covering 6.5% to 8.5%. This material consisted of PBMCs, taken at surgery. These receptors were obtained from a male donor with early-stage non-small cell lung cancer.

There are a few counts of this clonotype. The rearrangement joins TRBV7-9 to TRBJ2-1; D possibly corresponds to TRBD2 (6 bases). The germline gives CDR1 SEHNR, CDR2 FQNEAQ (reference sequence). V lost 5 bases to trimming and J lost 0 bases, with 17 bases between them. The CDR3 is 17 residues long. CDR3 loop: CASSHSLASDSYNEQFF. CDR3 coding DNA: TGTGCCAGCAGCCACAGCCTAGCTAGCGACTCCTACAATGAGCAGTTCTTC. The whole variable domain, filled in from reference TRBV7-9 and TRBJ2-1, reads DTGVSQNPRHKITKRGQNVTFRCDPISEHNRLYWYRQTLGQGPEFLTYFQNEAQLEKSRLLSDRFSAERPKGSFSTLEIQRTEQGDSAMYLCASSHSLASDSYNEQFFGPGTRLTVL.

This clonotype was picked up a small number of times. The chain recombines TRBV4-2 with TRBJ2-1; unclear D gene. Trimming took 4 bases from V and 0 from J, leaving 22 bases between them. Germline V lookup: CDR1 LGHNA, CDR2 YNFKEQ. The CDR3 is made up of 19 amino acids. CDR3 nucleotide sequence: TGTGCCAGCAGCCTCACAAACCAGGCCCTTCAAAGCTCCTACAATGAGCAGTTCTTC. Translation: CASSLTNQALQSSYNEQFF.

This clonotype occurred a few times. V is TRBV6-5 and J is TRBJ1-2; 10 bases line up with TRBD1. The germline V gene has CDR1 MNHEY and CDR2 SVGAGI. The V gene end was trimmed by 5 bases and the J gene end by 5 bases; junction bases not matched to a gene: 8. The CDR3 contains 15 residues. The CDR3: CASSPGDRGGYGYTF. The CDR3 region has the DNA TGTGCCAGCAGTCCCGGGGACAGGGGAGGATATGGCTACACCTTC.

Only a few counts were recorded for this clonotype. This chain links TRBV7-9 with TRBJ1-3, with 9 bases that match TRBD1. The V gene end was trimmed by 4 bases and the J gene end by 4 bases; junction bases not matched to a gene: 2. This CDR3 is 14 amino acids long. Germline lookup yields CDR1 SEHNR and CDR2 FQNEAQ (reference sequence). CDR3 DNA sequence: TGTGCCAGCAGCTCTGGGACAGGGGGAAACACCATATATTTT. Protein sequence: CASSSGTGGNTIYF.

The chain carries TRBV15 and TRBJ2-3; D uncertain. Per the germline V gene, CDR1 is LNHNV and CDR2 is YYDKDF (reference sequence). The CDR3 is 16 residues long. The V end was cut by 0 bases, the J end by 3 bases, with 13 bases between. The CDR3 DNA reads TGTGCCACCAGCAGAGATTGGCTAGGTCCAACAGATACGCAGTATTTT. Translated, it gives CATSRDWLGPTDTQYF.

The chain carries TRBV7-2 and TRBJ1-3; 7 bases agree with TRBD1. The junction had 10 bases not matched to a gene; V was cut back by 5 bases and J by 3 bases. Germline V lookup: CDR1 SGHTA, CDR2 FQGNSA. The CDR3 has 16 residues. The CDR3 loop reads CASSQGDAGFGNTIYF. The CDR3 nucleotides are TGTGCCAGCAGCCAGGGGGATGCGGGGTTTGGAAACACCATATATTTT.

Only a few counts were recorded for this clonotype. The V call is TRBV20-1, the J call TRBJ1-1; no reliable D call. Trimming shortened V by 3 bases and J by 2 bases, and 16 bases separated the two germline ends. The germline gives CDR1 DFQATT, CDR2 SNEGSKA (reference sequence). The CDR3 loop spans 15 amino acids. For the CDR3, the DNA is TGCAGTGCTAGCGAGGAGGTTTTTGGAAACACTGAAGCTTTCTTT. This codes for CSASEEVFGNTEAFF.

This sequence joins TRBV20-1 and TRBJ2-3, with D unclear. Trimming took off 2 bases at V and 4 bases at J, with 19 bases between the two ends. The CDR3 loop spans 16 amino acids. CDR1 DFQATT and CDR2 SNEGSKA come from the germline V gene (reference sequence). The CDR3: CSARPYLDGGPDTQYF. The CDR3 DNA reads TGCAGTGCTAGACCCTACCTCGACGGTGGGCCAGATACGCAGTATTTT.

The table lists this clonotype with a count of one. The chain uses TRBV6-5 and TRBJ1-1; TRBD1 might be the D (6 bases). Trimming shortened V by 6 bases and J by 0 bases, and 17 bases separated the two germline ends. Germline V gives CDR1 MNHEY, CDR2 SVGAGI. The CDR3 loop spans 16 amino acids. CDR3 coding DNA: TGTGCCAGCAGAGAAACAGGGATAAGGGTGAACACTGAAGCTTTCTTT. Translating it yields CASRETGIRVNTEAFF.

The rearrangement uses TRBV7-9 and TRBJ2-1; D uncertain. This CDR3 contains 12 residues. V lost 6 bases to trimming and J lost 7 bases, with 10 bases between them. Germline assignment: CDR1 SEHNR and CDR2 FQNEAQ (reference sequence). In nucleotides, the CDR3 is TGTGCCAGCAGTCCCCCTAGGAATGAGCAGTTCTTC. Its translation: CASSPPRNEQFF.

In this sample, this clonotype turned up many times. The V and J genes are TRBV7-6 and TRBJ1-1, with a weak D call TRBD1 (6 bases). Germline values: CDR1 SGHVS, CDR2 FNYEAQ. Trimming removed 5 bases from V and 4 bases from J, with 14 bases in between. The CDR3 loop spans 14 amino acids. CDR3 sequence reads: CASSVGHGATEAFF. DNA for the CDR3: TGTGCCAGCAGCGTGGGACATGGAGCCACTGAAGCTTTCTTT.

CDR3 DNA sequence: TGTGCCAGCAGTTACTCGAACCCGGACGAGCAGTACTTC. It codes for CASSYSNPDEQYF. The chain employs TRBV6-2 or TRBV6-3 and TRBJ2-7; no clear D. V lost 0 bases to trimming and J lost 5 bases, with 8 bases between them. In germline, CDR1 is MNHEY, CDR2 SVGEGT. The length of the CDR3 is 13 residues.

The rearrangement links TRBV19 to TRBJ2-7; D not certain. V dropped 4 bases and J dropped 2 bases, with 12 bases sitting between them. The CDR3 spans 14 residues. CDR1 is LNHDA, CDR2 SQIVND, per germline (reference sequence). CDR3: CASSRGFATYEQYF. The CDR3 DNA sequence: TGTGCCAGTAGTAGAGGCTTTGCCACCTACGAGCAGTACTTC.

This clonotype was seen a few times. The chain links TRBV20-1 to TRBJ2-7, with 8 bases aligning to TRBD2. V was clipped by 6 bases and J by 2 bases; unmatched bases: 9. This CDR3 has 14 amino acids. Germline V lookup: CDR1 DFQATT, CDR2 SNEGSKA (reference sequence). CDR3: CSAQTQGLAYEQYF. Written as DNA, the CDR3 is TGCAGTGCCCAGACGCAGGGACTAGCCTACGAGCAGTACTTC.

This clonotype was detected only a few times. The V gene is TRBV9, the J gene TRBJ2-7; TRBD2 matches 8 bases. Looked up from germline, CDR1 is SGDLS and CDR2 is YYNGEE. V dropped 2 bases and J dropped 4; count of bases not matched to a gene: 8. The length of the CDR3 is 15 residues. The chain's CDR3 is CASSVGRADTYEQYF. DNA for the CDR3: TGTGCCAGCAGCGTCGGGAGGGCCGATACTTACGAGCAGTACTTC.

This clonotype was picked up a small number of times. The rearrangement uses TRBV10-3 and TRBJ2-6; 7 bases line up with TRBD1. Trimming removed 3 bases from V and 4 bases from J; junction bases left unmatched: 12. CDR3 length: 18 residues. Germline CDR1 reads ENHRY; CDR2 reads SYGVKD. In DNA, the CDR3 is TGTGCCATCAGTGATTCAAGGACAGGTTCTTCCGGGGCCAACGTCCTGACTTTC. This gives the protein CAISDSRTGSSGANVLTF.

The chain has TRBV5-1 and TRBJ2-5, with D perhaps matching TRBD1 or TRBD2 (6 bases each). Germline assignment: CDR1 SGHRS and CDR2 YFSETQ. The CDR3 runs 15 residues. V lost 3 bases, J lost 5 bases, and 17 bases lay in between. The CDR3 nucleotides are TGCGCCAGCAGCTCCCAAGGGGGAGGCGAGGAGACCCAGTACTTC. It yields the protein CASSSQGGGEETQYF.

The chain carries TRBV5-1 and TRBJ2-3, with 7 bases fitting TRBD1. CDR3 length equals 15 residues. Germline V gene sequence: CDR1 SGHRS, CDR2 YFSETQ. J was trimmed by 2 bases and V by 4 bases; bases with no gene match: 7. The DNA for the CDR3 is TGCGCCAGCAGCCCGGGACAGCACTCCACAGATACGCAGTATTTT. Amino acid sequence: CASSPGQHSTDTQYF.

This clonotype was seen more than once but under ten times. This chain uses TRBV7-9 with TRBJ2-2; D call uncertain. Looked up from germline, CDR1 is SEHNR and CDR2 is FQNEAQ (reference sequence). This CDR3 region has 14 residues. The germline V and J ends were trimmed by 5 bases and 8 bases, with 15 bases remaining between them. The CDR3 reads CASSAGTVPGELFF. The CDR3 DNA reads as TGTGCCAGCAGCGCCGGCACGGTTCCGGGGGAGCTGTTTTTT.

This clonotype was counted a few times. The chain joins TRBV5-1 to TRBJ2-3; unclear D gene. CDR3 length equals 14 residues. The germline V and J ends were trimmed by 0 bases and 3 bases, with 8 bases remaining between them. The V gene's germline CDR1 is SGHRS and CDR2 YFSETQ. CDR3 nucleotides: TGCGCCAGCAGCTTGGCCGCCCCTACAGATACGCAGTATTTT. This gives the protein CASSLAAPTDTQYF.

This chain uses TRBV29-1 with TRBJ1-1; possibly TRBD1 for D (6 bases). This CDR3 comprises 13 residues. The V end was cut by 6 bases, the J end by 1 base, with 12 bases between. The germline V gene has CDR1 SQVTM and CDR2 ANQGSEA. CDR3 sequence reads: CSVAGQPNTEAFF. The CDR3 region has the DNA TGCAGCGTGGCGGGACAACCGAACACTGAAGCTTTCTTT.

The chain combines TRBV7-9 with TRBJ1-5; D is unresolved. V dropped 1 base and J dropped 0 bases, with 7 bases sitting between them. Germline-derived CDR1 and CDR2 are SEHNR and FQNEAQ (reference sequence). The CDR3 has 15 amino acids. The DNA of the CDR3 is TGTGCCAGCAGCTTAGGCGGGAATAGCAATCAGCCCCAGCATTTT. It yields the protein CASSLGGNSNQPQHF.

This clonotype was picked up many times. This chain connects TRBV7-2 to TRBJ2-1; no definite D call. This CDR3 comprises 14 residues. Deletions cut 1 base from V and 3 bases from J, with 7 bases between. Germline V gene data show CDR1 as SGHTA and CDR2 as FQGNSA. The CDR3 nucleotides read TGTGCCAGCAGCTTAGGTTCCTACTACAATGAGCAGTTCTTC. This sequence encodes CASSLGSYYNEQFF.

The rearrangement uses TRBV5-1 and TRBJ2-1, with 9 bases that match TRBD2. Trimming took 3 bases from V and 6 from J; bases not matched to a gene: 7. This CDR3 region has 15 residues. Germline V gene sequence: CDR1 SGHRS, CDR2 YFSETQ. CDR3 loop: CASSYFSGSRNEQFF. The DNA for the CDR3 is TGCGCCAGCAGCTACTTTAGCGGGAGCCGCAATGAGCAGTTCTTC.

The chain is built from TRBV5-1 and TRBJ2-5, with TRBD1 matching 7 bases. The CDR3 covers 13 residues. Germline CDR1 SGHRS, CDR2 YFSETQ. V lost 4 bases, J lost 4 bases, and 4 bases stayed unmatched. DNA for the CDR3: TGCGCCAGCAGCCAGGGACAGCCAGAGACCCAGTACTTC. This gives the protein CASSQGQPETQYF.